These T cell receptor beta chains were read from a single sample in a study of shared clonotypes between healthy human individuals. Sequenced by immunoSEQ multiplex PCR; TCRdb stores in-frame clones only, minus some. The sample lists millions of clones, 85% to 95% seen once, with approximately 0.13% in the top ten. Sample: naive CD4+ T cells sorted from blood. The receptors were sampled from a man aged 18 to 30 in good health. Each CDR3 is given with its conserved first and last residue. The order of the fields is CDR3 DNA, CDR3 protein, D gene, V gene, J gene. The D gene is left open where the match is weak.

cdr3_nt: TGCGCCAGCAGCTTTCAGGGATTCACAGATACGCAGTATTTT
cdr3_aa: CASSFQGFTDTQYF
d_call: -
v_call: TRBV5-1
j_call: TRBJ2-3

cdr3_nt: TGTGCCAGGACTCTCACCTTCCTGGCAGGGGGCAATACTGAAGCTTTCTTT
cdr3_aa: CARTLTFLAGGNTEAFF
d_call: TRBD1
v_call: TRBV27
j_call: TRBJ1-1

cdr3_nt: TGTGCCAGCAGCTTAGAGGGATCGGATGTTCATGAGCAGTTCTTC
cdr3_aa: CASSLEGSDVHEQFF
d_call: -
v_call: TRBV11-2
j_call: TRBJ2-1

cdr3_nt: TGTGCCAGCAGTGAATATGGGCCGGTCTATCAGCCCCAGCATTTT
cdr3_aa: CASSEYGPVYQPQHF
d_call: -
v_call: TRBV6-1
j_call: TRBJ1-5

cdr3_nt: TGTGCCAGCCGGAGCGCCACAGATACGCAGTATTTT
cdr3_aa: CASRSATDTQYF
d_call: -
v_call: TRBV6-5
j_call: TRBJ2-3

cdr3_nt: TGCGCCAGCAGCCAGTGTACTAATGGGGCAGACCGATCGCGACGCTCATTC
cdr3_aa: CASSQCTNGADRSRRSF
d_call: -
v_call: TRBV4-3
j_call: TRBJ2-7

cdr3_nt: TGTGCCAGCAGTTCCCTCCTAGCGGGAGGCTCCTACGAGCAGTACTTC
cdr3_aa: CASSSLLAGGSYEQYF
d_call: TRBD2
v_call: TRBV2
j_call: TRBJ2-7

cdr3_nt: TGTGCCTGGAGTGTGGGCGGGGATGGCTACGAGCAGTACTTC
cdr3_aa: CAWSVGGDGYEQYF
d_call: -
v_call: TRBV30
j_call: TRBJ2-7

cdr3_nt: TGTGCCAGCAGTCAACGACCGGGGTCCGGGGAGCTGTTTTTT
cdr3_aa: CASSQRPGSGELFF
d_call: -
v_call: TRBV2
j_call: TRBJ2-2

cdr3_nt: TGTGCCAGCAGCTTAGGAGGGCGGGAGAACATTCAGTACTTC
cdr3_aa: CASSLGGRENIQYF
d_call: TRBD2
v_call: TRBV7-8
j_call: TRBJ2-4

cdr3_nt: TGCAGCGTGCAGATACAGGGGAACACTGAAGCTTTCTTT
cdr3_aa: CSVQIQGNTEAFF
d_call: -
v_call: TRBV29-1
j_call: TRBJ1-1

cdr3_nt: TGTGCCAGCAGCTTAGCGTTACTAGCGGGGGGGATGAACGAGCAGTACTTC
cdr3_aa: CASSLALLAGGMNEQYF
d_call: TRBD2
v_call: TRBV7-2
j_call: TRBJ2-7

cdr3_nt: TGTGCCAGCAACCGATTAGAGACTAGCACAGATACGCAGTATTTT
cdr3_aa: CASNRLETSTDTQYF
d_call: -
v_call: TRBV7-9
j_call: TRBJ2-3

cdr3_nt: TGCGCCAGCAGCCAAGATCCGGGACTAGCGGGAGATACGCAGTATTTT
cdr3_aa: CASSQDPGLAGDTQYF
d_call: TRBD2
v_call: TRBV4-1
j_call: TRBJ2-3

cdr3_nt: TGTGCCAGCAGCTTTTCCCAAGGGTTCGACGAGCAGTACTTC
cdr3_aa: CASSFSQGFDEQYF
d_call: -
v_call: TRBV7-2
j_call: TRBJ2-7

cdr3_nt: TGTGCCAGCGCCACAATACCTTACAAGGAGCTGTTTTTT
cdr3_aa: CASATIPYKELFF
d_call: -
v_call: TRBV28
j_call: TRBJ2-2

cdr3_nt: TGCGCCAGCAGCTTCCGACAGGGATCCCCCTACGAGCAGTACTTC
cdr3_aa: CASSFRQGSPYEQYF
d_call: TRBD1
v_call: TRBV5-1
j_call: TRBJ2-7